This T cell receptor beta chain was captured in a study of T cells after yellow fever vaccination (dated by TCRdb to the late 2010s). At the level of the whole study: Libraries from fractions with low cell numbers were prepared with the SMART-Seq v4 Ultra Low Input RNA kit. To follow T-cell clones before and after primary and booster YFV17D yellow fever vaccination, bulk TCR alpha and beta repertoires were sequenced over time. Two healthy male donors, one aged 18 to 29 and one aged 30 to 40 years, made up the cohort. Bulk PBMC replicates and cell subsets were isolated from blood drawn at multiple timepoints before and after both primary and secondary immunization.

What the research found in general, with its limitations: The secondary T-cell response was weaker than the primary response but faster, peaking on day 5 instead of day 15. A small share of clonotypes was detected in both CD4 and CD8 compartments, with the overlap likely arising from convergent recombination. FACS-sorted repertoires could contain abundant contaminating clonotypes from the bulk population, so computational filtering was required. The study included only a couple of donors, which limits how far the findings can be generalized. After the booster, most clones that had expanded after primary vaccination were detected again (about 97% of CD4 and under 90% of CD8), suggesting broad maintenance of memory.

Comment on this clonotype: Its antigen specificity is not known. No qualities accompany the bases; no much larger clone lies one base away.

Sequencing instrument: Illumina NovaSeq 6000. TCR cDNA was synthesized by 5'RACE template switching, which introduced a universal primer site and unique molecular identifiers. Priming for cDNA synthesis came from both the TCR alpha and TCR beta constant segments. Two PCR steps were used to amplify libraries, with sample barcodes and sequencing adapters being added in the second step. Libraries were sequenced on Illumina HiSeq 2500 (2x100 bp) or NovaSeq (2x150 bp). Turning to the authors' computational methods: Reads were demultiplexed and collapsed into UMI consensus sequences with MIGEC, and V(D)J alignment was performed with MiXCR. Using edgeR on replicate PBMC samples, clonotypes were called vaccine-responding if FDR was below 0.01 and the log2 fold change was above 5 up to day 15. CD4 or CD8 identity was assigned to each bulk clonotype according to whether the clonotype was present at higher abundance in the sequenced CD4 repertoire or the sequenced CD8 repertoire. Using fastp at Q25 and MiXCR, TCRdb reprocessed the public reads and kept productive beta chains. Rows merge per CDR3 protein into single entries with the most common DNA and genes. The V and J calls shown here were made by TCRdb, not taken from the authors' results. In this sample the table shows hundreds of thousands of distinct CDR3 sequences, around a sixth of which occur a single time. The ten largest clonotypes hold roughly a sixth of the sample.

From a lookup of the germline V gene (reference sequence), CDR1 and CDR2 are SGHKS and YYEKEE. Measured from the cysteine to the valine, the CDR3 is 16 residues long. Only the CDR3 DNA stays, 48 bases, in frame from base 1. At the junction V is shortened by 6 bases and J by 3 bases; bases outside the gene matches: 15. This sample's treatment or condition label indicates: live attenuated yellow fever vaccine strain. At each blood-draw timepoint, two biological replicates of bulk PBMCs were collected. PBMCs were isolated from peripheral blood using a standard Ficoll-Paque protocol. TriZol was used to extract RNA from bulk PBMCs, from CD4 and CD8 fractions, and from dextramer-positive and dextramer-negative fractions.

This specimen consisted of PBMCs, obtained before the yellow fever booster vaccination. The clonotype comes from a man between 18 and 35 years old who received the YFV17D yellow fever vaccine. Recombination joined TRBV5-5 with TRBJ2-7; TRBD1 matches 7 bases in the middle. The bases are TGTGCCAGCAATAGGGGCATGGGGACAGCTAGCTACGAGCAGTACGTC. It codes for CASNRGMGTASYEQYV.